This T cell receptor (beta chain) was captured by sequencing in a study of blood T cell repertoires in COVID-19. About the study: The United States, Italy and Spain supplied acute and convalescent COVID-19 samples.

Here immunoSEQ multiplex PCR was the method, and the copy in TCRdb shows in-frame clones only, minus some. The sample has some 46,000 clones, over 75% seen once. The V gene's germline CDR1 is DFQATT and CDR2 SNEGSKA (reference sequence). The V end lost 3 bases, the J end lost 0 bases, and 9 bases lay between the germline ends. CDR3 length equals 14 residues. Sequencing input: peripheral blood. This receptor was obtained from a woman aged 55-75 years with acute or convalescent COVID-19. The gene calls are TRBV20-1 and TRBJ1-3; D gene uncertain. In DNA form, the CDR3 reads TGCAGTGCTAGTTGGGCAGGCTCTGGAAACACCATATATTTT. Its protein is CSASWAGSGNTIYF.